These 6 T cell receptor beta chains were sequenced from one sample in a study of cytomegalovirus exposure and HLA in healthy donors. Assay used: immunoSEQ multiplex PCR; TCRdb lists only in-frame clones, some missing. This sample carries 71,000 or so clones, approximately 94% of them seen once, and the ten largest clones take approximately 0.99%. Sequencing was done on a sample of PBMCs. The receptor source for this set is a woman aged 18-35 years in good health and CMV-seronegative.

The chain's CDR3 is CASSGTGQSAYEQYF. CDR3 coding DNA: TGTGCCAGCAGCGGTACGGGACAGAGCGCCTACGAGCAGTACTTC. The V call is TRBV7-8, the J call TRBJ2-7; 7 nucleotides align to TRBD1. The V and J ends lost 5 bases and 2 bases, in that order; junction bases with no gene match: 9. From germline, CDR1 is SGHVS and CDR2 FQNEAQ. CDR3 length: 15 residues.

The rearrangement joins TRBV5-6 to TRBJ2-1; 7 bases map to TRBD2. Germline loops: CDR1 SGHDT, CDR2 YYEEEE. The V gene end was trimmed by 4 bases and the J gene end by 2 bases; junction bases not matched to a gene: 6. This CDR3 has 15 residues. CDR3 in amino acids: CASSSGTGPYNEQFF. Here the CDR3 DNA reads TGTGCCAGCAGCAGCGGGACGGGGCCCTACAATGAGCAGTTCTTC.

The chain is built from TRBV21-1 and TRBJ2-7; TRBD1 is the table's D call and was not checked against the DNA. TRBV21-1 is annotated as a pseudogene. The CDR3 is made up of 14 amino acids. The CDR3 region is CASSKTGGSYEQYF. CDR3 coding DNA: TGTGCCAGCAGCAAGACAGGGGGCTCCTACGAGCAGTACTTC.

This clone is a singleton in its sample. The rearrangement links TRBV6-4 to TRBJ2-7, with 7 bases fitting TRBD1. Germline loops: CDR1 MRHNA, CDR2 SNTAGT. This CDR3 has 13 amino acids. V lost 5 bases to trimming and J lost 7 bases; unmatched junction nucleotides: 8. CDR3 coding DNA: TGTGCCAGCAGTTTTCGGACAGGTGGGGAGCAGTACTTC. It is translated as CASSFRTGGEQYF.

V usage is TRBV6-4 and J usage is TRBJ2-7; 8 bases align to TRBD1. The CDR3 is 16 amino acids. V was pared by 4 bases and J by 3 bases, with 11 bases of the junction left unmatched. Germline CDR1 and CDR2: MRHNA and SNTAGT. Here the CDR3 reads CASSGETLDRGYEQYF. The CDR3 DNA is TGTGCCAGCAGTGGAGAGACCCTAGACAGGGGCTACGAGCAGTACTTC.

This chain joins TRBV28 and TRBJ1-5, with 7 bases that match TRBD1. The CDR3 is made up of 15 amino acids. The J segment lost 5 bases and the V segment lost 2 bases, leaving 6 bases of the junction unmatched. The germline V gene encodes CDR1 MDHEN and CDR2 SYDVKM. The CDR3 bases are TGTGCCAGCAGTTTAACAGGGGAGTCGGATCAGCCCCAGCATTTT. Its translation: CASSLTGESDQPQHF.